Listed below are T cell receptor beta chains from one sample, sequenced in a study of blood T cells in healthy people across ages. TCRdb re-called the 5' RACE reads through MiXCR, storing one row per CDR3 protein. The sample has 700,000 or so distinct CDR3 sequences, 40% to 45% seen once; the top ten hold around 32%. Sequencing input: blood. Every receptor here comes from an elderly man in good health. CDR3s include the opening cysteine and the closing phenylalanine or tryptophan. The D gene is left open where the match is weak. A clone size is listed for some rows: how often the clone was seen (once, few, many), or a class if it is expanded.

size	V	length	D	J	DNA	CDR3
NA	TRBV7-8	14	NA	TRBJ2-4	TGTGCCAGCAGCTTAGCGATAGGGATGAACATTCAGTACTTC	CASSLAIGMNIQYF
NA	TRBV3-1	17	TRBD2	TRBJ2-1	TGTGCCAGCAGCCAAGATAAGATAGCGGGGGTCTACAATGAGCAGTTCTTC	CASSQDKIAGVYNEQFF
NA	TRBV10-3	13	NA	TRBJ2-5	TGTGCCATCATGGGGGGTGACCAAGAGACCCAGTACTTC	CAIMGGDQETQYF
NA	TRBV28	13	NA	TRBJ2-5	TGTGCCAGCAGTTTTGTGGGGGCAGAGACCCAGTACTTC	CASSFVGAETQYF
NA	TRBV7-9	15	TRBD1	TRBJ2-3	TGTGCCAGCAGCCCAATCGGACAGGGTGGCGATACGCAGTATTTT	CASSPIGQGGDTQYF
NA	TRBV4-2	16	NA	TRBJ2-3	TGTGCCAGCAGCCAGGGGTCTAGCGCTAGCACAGATACGCAGTATTTT	CASSQGSSASTDTQYF
many	TRBV11-1	14	NA	TRBJ1-6	TGTGCCAGCAGCATCAGACGGGACGATTCACCCCTCCACTTT	CASSIRRDDSPLHF
few	TRBV3-1	13	NA	TRBJ2-5	TGTGCCAGCAGCCTCCAGGAGCAAGAGACCCAGTACTTC	CASSLQEQETQYF
few	TRBV16	11	NA	TRBJ2-7	TGTGCCAGCAGCCAGGGGAGCGAGCAGTACTTC	CASSQGSEQYF
NA	TRBV10-1	14	NA	TRBJ2-3	TGCGCCAACTCGACTAGACTGGGCACAGATACGCAGTATTTT	CANSTRLGTDTQYF
NA	TRBV28	14	NA	TRBJ1-3	TGTGCCAGCCTCACGAGGCGGGAGGGAAACACCATATATTTT	CASLTRREGNTIYF
few	TRBV7-2	17	TRBD2	TRBJ2-2	TGTGCCAGCAGCTTAGCGGTTAGCGGGGGGGTGCCTGGGGAGCTGTTTTTT	CASSLAVSGGVPGELFF
once	TRBV15	15	TRBD2	TRBJ2-7	TGTGCCACCAGCACAAGAGCGGGAGGCTGCAATGAGCAGTACTTC	CATSTRAGGCNEQYF
few	TRBV20-1	12	NA	TRBJ2-1	TGCAGTGCCAACCTTCCCGGCTATGAGCAGTTCTTC	CSANLPGYEQFF
few	TRBV29-1	14	NA	TRBJ2-7	TGCGGCGTCCGACAGACCCGGGACTCCTACGAGCAGTACTTC	CGVRQTRDSYEQYF
few	TRBV28	12	NA	TRBJ2-7	TGTGCCAGCAGATCAACAGGATACGAGCAGTACTTC	CASRSTGYEQYF
NA	TRBV28	13	NA	TRBJ2-7	TGTGCCAGCACGAGGGGGTTGCGGTACGAGCAGTACTTC	CASTRGLRYEQYF
NA	TRBV7-9	13	NA	TRBJ1-5	TGTGCCAGCAGCTTTGGAAGCAATCAGCCCCAGCATTTT	CASSFGSNQPQHF
NA	TRBV6-4	15	TRBD2	TRBJ2-2	TGTGCCAGCAAACCTAGCGGGATGAACACCGGGGAGCTGTTTTTT	CASKPSGMNTGELFF
few	TRBV11-2	14	TRBD1	TRBJ2-3	TGTGCCAGCAGCGCCGACAGGGGTCCAGATACGCAGTATTTT	CASSADRGPDTQYF
NA	TRBV6-2/TRBV6-3	16	NA	TRBJ2-4	TGTGCCAGCAGTCCCAGAGGGGTCGTAGCCAAAAACATTCAGTACTTC	CASSPRGVVAKNIQYF
once	TRBV11-2	15	TRBD1	TRBJ2-1	TGTGCCAGCAGACTAAACAGGGGGACCTACAATGAGCAGTTCTTC	CASRLNRGTYNEQFF
NA	TRBV28	15	NA	TRBJ2-3	TGTGCCAGCAGTTCTCGGGGGTTGGGCACAGATACGCAGTATTTT	CASSSRGLGTDTQYF
many	TRBV7-2	16	NA	TRBJ2-5	TGTGCCAGCAGCCCACAACTCGGGACGCAAGGGAAGACCCAGTACTTC	CASSPQLGTQGKTQYF
NA	TRBV11-2	14	NA	TRBJ2-6	TGTGCCAGCAGCTTAGGTGGGAGGGCCAACGTCCTGACTTTC	CASSLGGRANVLTF
few	TRBV20-1	15	NA	TRBJ2-3	TGCAGTGCTAGAGTGCCGGACAGCTCGACAGATACGCAGTATTTT	CSARVPDSSTDTQYF
NA	TRBV5-4	14	TRBD2	TRBJ2-7	TGTGCCAGCAGCTTGGCGGGAGGGAGCCACGAGCAGTACTTC	CASSLAGGSHEQYF
many	TRBV14	13	NA	TRBJ2-1	TGTGCCAGCAGCCAAGATCACCGAATGGGGCAGTTCTTC	CASSQDHRMGQFF
NA	TRBV20-1	11	NA	TRBJ1-2	TGCAGTGCTATGCTAGGGGCGGACTGCACCTTC	CSAMLGADCTF
few	TRBV15	15	TRBD2	TRBJ2-3	TGTGCCACCAGCAGAGAAGCGGGAACGGCAGATACGCAGTATTTT	CATSREAGTADTQYF
NA	TRBV20-1	12	NA	TRBJ1-1	TGCAGTGCCACAAACCCTACCACTGAAGCTTTCTTT	CSATNPTTEAFF
NA	TRBV6-5	14	TRBD1	TRBJ2-7	TGTGCCAGCAGAAGGGACAGGTTGCGCTACGAGCAGTACTTC	CASRRDRLRYEQYF
once	TRBV20-1	16	NA	TRBJ2-2	TGCAGTGCTAGAGATCTGGAGGGCGCGGGCACCGGGGAGCTGTTTTTT	CSARDLEGAGTGELFF
many	TRBV28	18	NA	TRBJ2-6	TGTGCCAGCAGTTTTCCTCTCAGGGATCTTCCTGGGGCCAACGTCCTGACTTTC	CASSFPLRDLPGANVLTF
many	TRBV27	15	TRBD1	TRBJ2-7	TGTGCCAGCAGTTTATTCGGACAGGACTCCTACGAGCAGTACTTC	CASSLFGQDSYEQYF
once	TRBV5-1	14	NA	TRBJ1-1	TGCGCCAGCAGCTTGGTAGGGTACGGCACTGAAGCTTTCTTT	CASSLVGYGTEAFF
NA	TRBV20-1	16	TRBD1	TRBJ2-3	TGCAGTGCTAGAGGGGCTGGGACAGGTACACCCGATACGCAGTATTTT	CSARGAGTGTPDTQYF
NA	TRBV12-3/TRBV12-4	12	NA	TRBJ2-1	TGTGCCAGCAGAAGTTTGCACAATGAGCAGTTCTTC	CASRSLHNEQFF
many	TRBV29-1	11	TRBD1	TRBJ1-2	TGCAGCGCTTGGGGACAGGGAGGCTACACCTTC	CSAWGQGGYTF
NA	TRBV3-1	15	NA	TRBJ2-5	TGTGCCAGCAGCCAAGGTTCGCAGGGTCAAGAGACCCAGTACTTC	CASSQGSQGQETQYF
few	TRBV5-1	16	TRBD1	TRBJ2-7	TGCGCCAGCAGCCGTTTCTCGGGACAGGTTATTTACGAGCAGTACTTC	CASSRFSGQVIYEQYF
few	TRBV13	19	NA	TRBJ2-7	TGTGCCAGCAGCTTAGGAGGGAATGTGGCCCAACCCAACTCCTACGAGCAGTACTTC	CASSLGGNVAQPNSYEQYF
NA	TRBV20-1	20	TRBD2	TRBJ2-1	TGCAGTGCTAGAGGCTCGAGGGGACTAGCGGGAGGGAAGATGAACAATGAGCAGTTCTTC	CSARGSRGLAGGKMNNEQFF
NA	TRBV5-1	16	NA	TRBJ2-7	TGCGCCAGCAGCTTGGGATCGCAGGGTTATCCCTACGAGCAGTACTTC	CASSLGSQGYPYEQYF
NA	TRBV14	13	NA	TRBJ2-5	TGTGCCAGCAGACAAGCGTACCAAGAGACCCAGTACTTC	CASRQAYQETQYF
NA	TRBV7-2	15	NA	TRBJ2-7	TGTGCCAGCAGCTTAGTTAACGGGAGAGCTGGCGAGCAGTACTTC	CASSLVNGRAGEQYF
NA	TRBV7-9	15	TRBD1	TRBJ2-1	TGTGCCAGCAGCTTATGGGACAGGGAGTACAATGAGCAGTTCTTC	CASSLWDREYNEQFF
NA	TRBV3-1	16	NA	TRBJ1-2	TGCGCCACCAGCCCCCAAAGTGAGGCGGAAGGCTATGGCTACACCTTC	CATSPQSEAEGYGYTF
NA	TRBV15	13	NA	TRBJ2-1	TGTGCCACCAGCAGAAAGGCTTACAATGGGCAGTTCTTC	CATSRKAYNGQFF